This T cell receptor beta chain was captured in a study of blood T cell repertoires in COVID-19. Overall study context: Sample material is recorded as cDNA or gDNA derived from T cells, B-cell-depleted T cells, or PBMCs.

In the authors' methods: How many nucleated cells were present was estimated from reference gene primer amplification. TCRdb's table, derived via immunoSEQ multiplex PCR, lists solely in-frame clones and lacks some. V and J calls and clone size are given by that table; D and trimming were obtained from the DNA. The sample lists about 260,000 clones; more than 75% were seen once. Each participant's cohort was designated according to participant-reported clinical history. About this clone: One junction end does not reproduce the germline sequence, and a read error may be involved.

This CDR3 has 15 residues. From germline, CDR1 is SGDLS and CDR2 YYNGEE. The chain joins TRBV9 to TRBJ1-2; the match to TRBD1 covers 7 bases. This TCR was recovered from a woman aged 50 to 65 who had recovered from COVID-19. Sequencing used PBMCs or T cells enriched from blood (not recorded which). Here the CDR3 DNA reads TGTGCCAGCAGCGCCAACGGGGGGGGACAGCTTAACTCCGCCTTC. This gives the protein CASSANGGGQLNSAF.